These 10 T cell receptor beta chains originate from one sample sequenced in a study of blood T cell repertoires in COVID-19. The method was immunoSEQ multiplex PCR; TCRdb's version includes in-frame clones alone and lacks a portion of them. The sample yields 200,000 to 250,000 clones, about four fifths seen once. What was sequenced was PBMCs or T cells enriched from blood (not recorded which). The receptors originated from a woman aged 55-70 years who had recovered from COVID-19.

The V gene is TRBV6-2 or TRBV6-3, the J gene TRBJ2-1; D remains ambiguous. CDR3 length: 14 amino acids. From germline, CDR1 is MNHEY and CDR2 SVGEGT. With 5 bases removed from V and 0 bases from J, the gap between germline ends came to 8 bases. CDR3 in DNA: TGTGCCAGCAGTCCCTCGAGCTCCTACAATGAGCAGTTCTTC. This gives the protein CASSPSSSYNEQFF.

This chain uses TRBV7-2 with TRBJ1-2, with D hard to call. Germline CDR1 SGHTA, CDR2 FQGNSA. This CDR3 comprises 14 residues. V lost 1 base to trimming and J lost 2 bases, with 8 bases between them. The CDR3 sequence is CASSLGSRNYGYTF. The CDR3 nucleotides are TGTGCCAGCAGCTTAGGGTCGCGGAACTATGGCTACACCTTC.

The chain carries TRBV29-1 and TRBJ2-1, with D tentatively TRBD2 (5 bases). Germline V CDR1 and CDR2: SQVTM, ANQGSEA. CDR3 length: 14 amino acids. V lost 1 base and J lost 13, with 20 bases in between. As DNA, the CDR3 is TGCAGCGTTGAAGGCGAGGGCCAATTGAACCGACAGTTCTTC. This translates into CSVEGEGQLNRQFF.

In its sample, this clone was seen a few times. The chain couples TRBV19 to TRBJ2-7, with 7 bases matching TRBD1. Germline V gene data show CDR1 as LNHDA and CDR2 as SQIVND (reference sequence). With 5 bases clipped from V and 3 bases from J, the junction kept 7 bases outside the gene matches. The CDR3 sequence is 14 residues long. The DNA of the CDR3 is TGTGCCAGTAGTTCAGCAGGGGGTGGCTACGAGCAGTACTTC. Translated, it gives CASSSAGGGYEQYF.

The rearrangement joins TRBV27 to TRBJ1-5, with D possibly being TRBD1 (5 bases). V was pared by 5 bases and J by 4 bases, with 15 bases between. Germline V gene lookup returns CDR1 MNHEY and CDR2 SMNVEV (reference sequence). The CDR3 loop spans 15 amino acids. CDR3: CASSPNPTVNQPQHF. The CDR3 region has the DNA TGTGCCAGCAGTCCCAATCCGACAGTGAATCAGCCCCAGCATTTT.

The chain employs TRBV10-3 and TRBJ1-6; 10 nucleotides line up with TRBD1. Trimming took 2 bases from V and 7 from J; bases not matched to a gene: 2. The CDR3 loop spans 15 amino acids. The V gene's germline CDR1 is ENHRY and CDR2 SYGVKD. CDR3 protein: CAISEPGQGNSPLHF. Here the CDR3 DNA reads TGTGCCATCAGTGAGCCGGGACAGGGGAATTCACCCCTCCACTTT.

The chain carries TRBV14 and TRBJ2-5; 8 bases fit TRBD1. V shed 3 bases and J 4 bases; nucleotides not matched to a gene: 10. This CDR3 region has 16 residues. Per germline, CDR1 SGHDN and CDR2 FVKESK. The CDR3: CASSHTADRARETQYF. The DNA for the CDR3 is TGTGCCAGCAGCCATACCGCGGACAGGGCGCGAGAGACCCAGTACTTC. The full variable domain, its missing parts supplied by reference TRBV14 and TRBJ2-5, is EAGVTQFPSHSVIEKGQTVTLRCDPISGHDNLYWYRRVMGKEIKFLLHFVKESKQDESGMPNNRFLAERTGGTYSTLKVQPAELEDSGVYFCASSHTADRARETQYFGPGTRLLVL.

The CDR3 region has the DNA TGTGCCAGCAGCTTGGAAGGGGGTAAGGGCTACACCTTC. It translates to CASSLEGGKGYTF. The chain links TRBV5-6 to TRBJ1-2; tentative D call: TRBD1 (6 bases). The V gene's germline CDR1 is SGHDT and CDR2 YYEEEE. The V end lost 0 bases, the J end lost 8 bases, and 11 bases lay between the germline ends. The CDR3 is made up of 13 amino acids.

The chain has TRBV5-6 and TRBJ2-1, with D possibly TRBD1 on 6 matching bases. Germline CDR1 is SGHDT and CDR2 is YYEEEE. Trimming shortened V by 1 base and J by 1 base, and 9 bases separated the two germline ends. The CDR3 is 15 amino acids. The CDR3 region is CASSLWGLSYNEQFF. CDR3 bases: TGTGCCAGCAGCTTGTGGGGGCTATCCTACAATGAGCAGTTCTTC.

The V and J genes are TRBV2 and TRBJ1-4; 7 bases map to TRBD1. The germline V gene encodes CDR1 SNHLY and CDR2 FYNNEI. The CDR3 contains 15 residues. J was trimmed by 7 bases and V by 5 bases; bases with no gene match: 10. The CDR3 DNA sequence: TGTGCCAGCAGTACCATGACAGGGCAGGGTGAAAAACTGTTTTTT. Its translation is CASSTMTGQGEKLFF. Full variable domain (remainder filled in from reference TRBV2 and TRBJ1-4): EPEVTQTPSHQVTQMGQEVILRCVPISNHLYFYWYRQILGQKVEFLVSFYNNEISEKSEIFDDQFSVERPDGSNFTLKIRSTKLEDSAMYFCASSTMTGQGEKLFFGSGTQLSVL.